These 2 T cell receptor beta chains were all obtained from the same sample, sequenced in a study of cytomegalovirus exposure and HLA in healthy donors. The PCR was carried out with 60 Vbeta primers and 13 Jbeta primers. Clones were sequenced by immunoSEQ multiplex PCR, and TCRdb holds only the in-frame ones, with some missing. The sample gives about 99,000 clones, approximately 81% of which show up once; about 3.5% is in the top ten. The sequenced sample consisted of PBMCs. The receptors here all came from a male donor in good health and CMV-seropositive.

The V gene is TRBV6-4, the J gene TRBJ1-6; no reliable D call. The CDR3 runs to 14 residues. Between the trimmed V and J ends, which lost 8 bases and 8 bases, there was a span of 16 bases. The V gene's germline CDR1 is MRHNA and CDR2 SNTAGT. CDR3 DNA: TGTGCCAGCGCCGCGGGGTATGGAGATTCACCCCTCCACTTT. Its translation: CASAAGYGDSPLHF.

This clone turned up a few times. This chain joins TRBV5-1 and TRBJ1-2, with D tentatively TRBD1 (5 bases). Germline V gene data show CDR1 as SGHRS and CDR2 as YFSETQ. The CDR3 loop spans 14 amino acids. V lost 4 bases, J lost 0 bases, and 10 bases lay in between. CDR3 DNA: TGCGCCAGCAGCCCCGACAGCCCTAACTATGGCTACACCTTC. Translation gives CASSPDSPNYGYTF.